These 28 T cell receptor beta chains came from one sample sequenced in a study of blood T cell repertoires in COVID-19. Clones were sequenced by immunoSEQ multiplex PCR, and TCRdb holds only the in-frame ones, with some missing. The sample includes roughly 100,000 clones, about 85% seen only once; the top ten take approximately 3%. The specimen was peripheral blood. These receptors were collected from a man aged 50 to 60 in a cohort sampled during active COVID-19.

V gene TRBV6-5 combines with J gene TRBJ1-2; no reliable D call. V was pared by 2 bases and J by 5 bases, with 15 bases between. The length of the CDR3 is 15 residues. Germline assignment: CDR1 MNHEY and CDR2 SVGAGI. DNA for the CDR3: TGTGCCAGCAGTTACGAGGCCGACCCTCGGTATGGCTACACCTTC. Translating gives CASSYEADPRYGYTF.

This rearrangement joins TRBV6-5 to TRBJ2-7; the D gene is possibly TRBD2 (5 bases). This CDR3 spans 14 amino acids. The germline V gene has CDR1 MNHEY and CDR2 SVGAGI. V lost 4 bases and J 6 bases, leaving 16 bases between the germline ends. CDR3 residues: CASSLGISGFEQYF. The CDR3 bases are TGTGCCAGCAGTTTGGGGATTTCGGGGTTCGAGCAGTACTTC.

There are many counts of this clone. The chain carries TRBV19 and TRBJ1-6; TRBD1 matches at 7 bases. The CDR3 is 15 amino acids. The V gene's germline CDR1 is LNHDA and CDR2 SQIVND (reference sequence). The junction had 8 bases not matched to a gene; V was cut back by 7 bases and J by 5 bases. The CDR3 sequence: CASKAGTDNNSPLHF. CDR3 nucleotide sequence: TGTGCCAGTAAAGCCGGGACAGATAATAATTCACCCCTCCACTTT. The whole variable domain, filled in from reference TRBV19 and TRBJ1-6, reads DGGITQSPKYLFRKEGQNVTLSCEQNLNHDAMYWYRQDPGQGLRLIYYSQIVNDFQKGDIAEGYSVSREKKESFPLTVTSAQKNPTAFYLCASKAGTDNNSPLHFGNGTRLTVT.

V usage is TRBV7-8 and J usage is TRBJ1-1; D uncertain. This CDR3 region has 15 residues. Looked up from germline, CDR1 is SGHVS and CDR2 is FQNEAQ. Trimming removed 5 bases from V and 0 bases from J, with 13 bases in between. The CDR3 bases are TGTGCCAGCAGCCTGGCTTCGGGGATGAACACTGAAGCTTTCTTT. Its protein is CASSLASGMNTEAFF.

V is TRBV5-1 and J is TRBJ1-1; no clear D. Germline lookup yields CDR1 SGHRS and CDR2 YFSETQ. Trimming stripped 4 bases from V and 0 bases from J, with 13 bases between. This CDR3 has 15 amino acids. The CDR3 spells CASSPGGTLNTEAFF. Here the CDR3 DNA reads TGCGCCAGCAGCCCGGGTGGCACTTTGAACACTGAAGCTTTCTTT.

The gene calls are TRBV7-2 and TRBJ2-1, with D tentatively TRBD2 (6 bases). The CDR3 is 14 residues long. The V and J ends lost 1 base and 8 bases respectively, with 12 bases between them. The germline V gene encodes CDR1 SGHTA and CDR2 FQGNSA. The CDR3 DNA is TGTGCCAGCAGCTTAGGGGGCGGGAAACATGAGCAGTTCTTC. Translation gives CASSLGGGKHEQFF.

This chain joins TRBV3-1 (or the pseudogene TRBV3-2) and TRBJ1-1; tentatively, D is TRBD1 (6 bases). This CDR3 is 14 amino acids long. From germline, CDR1 is LGHDT and CDR2 YNNKEL (reference sequence). V lost 4 bases, J lost 0 bases, and 9 bases lay in between. The CDR3 is CASSRGQMNTEAFF. CDR3 coding DNA: TGTGCCAGCAGCCGCGGACAGATGAACACTGAAGCTTTCTTT.

A single count supports this clone. This chain connects TRBV7-8 to TRBJ2-5; the match to TRBD1 covers 7 bases. J gave up 6 bases and V 3 bases, and 7 bases lay outside the gene matches. The germline V gene has CDR1 SGHVS and CDR2 FQNEAQ. The CDR3 is 14 residues long. Written as DNA, the CDR3 is TGTGCCAGCAGCTTCCGACAGGGAATAAAGACCCAGTACTTC. This codes for CASSFRQGIKTQYF.

The gene calls are TRBV9 and TRBJ2-1, with 9 bases fitting TRBD2. This CDR3 comprises 14 residues. Per the germline V gene, CDR1 is SGDLS and CDR2 is YYNGEE. The V segment lost 4 bases and the J segment 5 bases; nucleotides outside the gene matches: 4. CDR3 protein: CASSPSGEHNEQFF. The CDR3 coding sequence is TGTGCCAGCAGCCCTAGCGGGGAGCACAATGAGCAGTTCTTC.

The chain employs TRBV5-5 and TRBJ1-6, with TRBD1 matching 8 bases. V lost 1 base and J lost 7; bases outside the gene matches: 4. The length of the CDR3 is 15 residues. CDR1 is SGHKS, CDR2 YYEKEE, per germline (reference sequence). The CDR3 loop reads CASSLSGTGNSPLHF. In nucleotides, the CDR3 is TGTGCCAGCAGCTTGTCTGGGACAGGCAATTCACCCCTCCACTTT.

The chain links TRBV5-1 to TRBJ2-2, with no clear D. Trimming took off 4 bases at V and 0 bases at J, with 10 bases between the two ends. CDR1 is SGHRS and CDR2 is YFSETQ in the germline V gene. The CDR3 runs to 15 residues. CDR3 residues: CASSLSTSNTGELFF. The CDR3 bases are TGCGCCAGCAGCCTTAGCACGTCGAACACCGGGGAGCTGTTTTTT.

The CDR3, as DNA: TGTGCCAGCAGCCCGAGCGGGGGGCTTTACGAGCAGTACTTC. It yields the protein CASSPSGGLYEQYF. This chain uses TRBV7-3 with TRBJ2-7; 9 nucleotides align to TRBD2. CDR1 is SGHTA, CDR2 FQGTGA, per germline. Losses at the gene ends were 5 bases for V and 4 bases for J; bases not matched to a gene: 6. CDR3 length: 14 amino acids.

This chain uses TRBV11-3 with TRBJ2-5, with TRBD2 matching 8 bases. The V gene's germline CDR1 is SGHNT and CDR2 YENEEA. The CDR3 has 15 amino acids. Trimming took 5 bases from V and 5 from J; bases not matched to a gene: 10. CDR3 sequence (DNA): TGTGCCAGCAGCCCGCGCGGGGGGACGGGGGAGACCCAGTACTTC. It is translated as CASSPRGGTGETQYF.

The chain combines TRBV7-9 with TRBJ1-3; TRBD1 matches 7 bases. The length of the CDR3 is 13 residues. Germline assignment: CDR1 SEHNR and CDR2 FQNEAQ (reference sequence). Germline trimming cut 8 bases from V and 4 bases from J; bases unmatched to any gene: 5. The CDR3 bases are TGTGCCAGCGGTACAGGGGTGGGAAACACCATATATTTT. This codes for CASGTGVGNTIYF.

This chain uses TRBV6-5 with TRBJ2-1; TRBD2 is a possible D gene (5 bases). V lost 5 bases and J lost 5, with 16 bases in between. This CDR3 comprises 15 residues. The V gene's germline CDR1 is MNHEY and CDR2 SVGAGI. Here the CDR3 DNA reads TGTGCCAGCAGTAAGAGGGAACACCGAGACAATGAGCAGTTCTTC. Translation: CASSKREHRDNEQFF.

The CDR3 DNA is TGTGCTATTGAGGGAGGGGACGGCTACACCTTC. This gives the protein CAIEGGDGYTF. V usage is TRBV7-9 and J usage is TRBJ1-2; TRBD1 might be the D (5 bases). Germline values: CDR1 SEHNR, CDR2 FQNEAQ (reference sequence). CDR3 size: 11 residues.

About this clone: The junction shows a germline mismatch at one end, possibly a read error. The rearrangement links TRBV13 to TRBJ1-5; 7 bases agree with TRBD1. CDR1 PRHDT and CDR2 FYEKMQ come from the germline V gene (reference sequence). CDR3 size: 16 residues. CDR3 sequence: CASSLGTALGNQPQHF. The CDR3 DNA follows: TGTGCCAGCAGCCTAGGGACAGCTTTGGGCAATCAGCCCCAGCATTTT.

The chain employs TRBV29-1 and TRBJ2-1; TRBD1 aligns across 9 bases. The J segment lost 12 bases and the V segment lost 2 bases, leaving 11 bases of the junction unmatched. CDR1 and CDR2 from the germline V gene are SQVTM and ANQGSEA. CDR3 size: 14 residues. The CDR3 reads CSVETGGVMSGQFF. CDR3 bases: TGCAGCGTTGAAACAGGGGGCGTGATGAGTGGGCAGTTCTTC.

This clone has a single count. This chain joins TRBV12-3 or TRBV12-4 and TRBJ1-2; 10 nucleotides match TRBD1. The ends lost 5 bases at V and 7 bases at J; junction bases unmatched: 4. The CDR3 length is 13 residues. The CDR3 loop reads CASSRTGGVGYTF. In nucleotides, the CDR3 is TGTGCCAGCAGTCGGACAGGGGGTGTTGGCTACACCTTC.

The chain combines TRBV5-1 with TRBJ1-2; D perhaps matches TRBD1 (5 bases). This CDR3 contains 14 residues. Looked up from germline, CDR1 is SGHRS and CDR2 is YFSETQ. Between the trimmed V and J ends, which lost 0 bases and 7 bases, there was a span of 13 bases. CDR3 loop: CASSLEFAQGGYTF. DNA of the CDR3: TGCGCCAGCAGCTTGGAGTTCGCTCAGGGTGGCTACACCTTC.

CDR3 nucleotides: TGTGCCACCAGTAAACGGGGACAGGGAGGCTACACCTTC. Translating gives CATSKRGQGGYTF. This rearrangement joins TRBV24-1 to TRBJ1-2; 9 positions match TRBD1. Germline V gene sequence: CDR1 KGHDR, CDR2 SFDVKD. The CDR3 spans 13 residues. The J segment lost 8 bases and the V segment lost 6 bases, leaving 6 bases of the junction unmatched.

The chain employs TRBV7-2 and TRBJ1-2; TRBD1 matches 8 bases. The CDR3 sequence is 15 residues long. Germline values: CDR1 SGHTA, CDR2 FQGNSA. Trimming cost V 1 base and J 5 bases; bases outside gene matches: 6. CDR3 protein: CASSLGQGARYGYTF. As DNA, the CDR3 is TGTGCCAGCAGCTTAGGGCAGGGGGCGCGATATGGCTACACCTTC.

V gene TRBV5-4 combines with J gene TRBJ2-3; TRBD2 might be the D (7 bases). The V gene's germline CDR1 is SGHNT and CDR2 YYREEE (reference sequence). This CDR3 region has 15 residues. The V end lost 1 base, the J end lost 2 bases, and 11 bases lay between the germline ends. The CDR3 DNA reads TGTGCCAGCAGCTTGATGGGGGGGCACACAGATACGCAGTATTTT. This gives the protein CASSLMGGHTDTQYF.

This clone has just one count. The V call is TRBV11-2, the J call TRBJ2-3, with D possibly TRBD2 on 6 matching bases. Trimming left V 7 bases short and J 2 bases short, with 16 bases between. Per the germline V gene, CDR1 is SGHAT and CDR2 is FQNNGV. This CDR3 is 15 amino acids long. CDR3 protein: CASNVWTKNTDTQYF. In DNA form, the CDR3 reads TGTGCCAGCAACGTTTGGACTAAGAACACAGATACGCAGTATTTT.

The V and J genes are TRBV6-2 or TRBV6-3 and TRBJ1-5; 12 bases align to TRBD1. This CDR3 spans 18 amino acids. V gave up 5 bases and J gave up 5 bases; unmatched junction bases: 13. In germline, CDR1 is MNHEY, CDR2 SVGEGT. CDR3 sequence: CASSGNPGQGAQYQPQHF. The CDR3 DNA sequence: TGTGCCAGCAGTGGAAATCCGGGACAGGGGGCCCAATATCAGCCCCAGCATTTT.

V is TRBV7-6 and J is TRBJ2-7; perhaps TRBD1 as D (6 bases). The CDR3 sequence is 15 residues long. V was cut by 7 bases and J by 2 bases, with 18 bases left in between. Germline V gene lookup returns CDR1 SGHVS and CDR2 FNYEAQ. The CDR3 sequence: CASTPTGPSTYEQYV. CDR3 DNA: TGTGCCAGCACCCCGACAGGACCTTCCACCTACGAGCAGTACGTC.

The V and J genes are TRBV19 and TRBJ1-5, with D uncertain. V was shortened by 1 base and J by 9 bases, with 10 bases between the two germline ends. This CDR3 has 13 residues. Germline V lookup: CDR1 LNHDA, CDR2 SQIVND (reference sequence). The CDR3 region has the DNA TGTGCCAGTAGTATAGGGTTATCAGGGCCCCAGCATTTT. It codes for CASSIGLSGPQHF.

The chain is built from TRBV5-1 and TRBJ2-3; D gene unclear. The CDR3 runs 15 residues. In germline, CDR1 is SGHRS, CDR2 YFSETQ. Trimming took 0 bases from V and 1 from J, leaving 9 bases between them. The CDR3 DNA reads TGCGCCAGCAGCTTGGCTCCGGTGGGCACAGATACGCAGTATTTT. It specifies CASSLAPVGTDTQYF. The complete variable domain, with remaining parts taken from reference TRBV5-1 and TRBJ2-3, reads KAGVTQTPRYLIKTRGQQVTLSCSPISGHRSVSWYQQTPGQGLQFLFEYFSETQRNKGNFPGRFSGRQFSNSRSEMNVSTLELGDSALYLCASSLAPVGTDTQYFGPGTRLTVL.